The entry below describes one TCR beta chain. Its antigen is unidentified. TCRdb's table, derived via immunoSEQ multiplex PCR, lists solely in-frame clones and lacks some. The data hold about 76,000 clones, with 70% to 80% observed a single time. The sample is drawn from a study of T cell responses to AZD1222 COVID-19 vaccine. The CDR3 covers 15 residues. Trimming took 4 bases from V and 0 from J, leaving 14 bases between them. Germline CDR1 SGHKS, CDR2 YYEKEE (reference sequence). Whole-study findings and limits: Among the donors, most were white British and more were female, and clonal diversity was possibly underestimated. Unmutated variant regions reportedly attract nearly half of all spike-specific TCRs. Along spike, vaccine-associated CD4 TCRs were found throughout, with dominance at 160-218 and 743-854. The study identified only 6 or 7 AZD1222 recipients as seropositive at baseline.

The sequence came from an adult who received the MenACWY meningococcal vaccine as a control. Sequencing was performed on peripheral blood, taken 28 days after the second dose of the MenACWY control vaccine. The rearrangement joins TRBV5-5 to TRBJ2-7; a possible D gene is TRBD2 (6 bases). The CDR3 here is CASSQSWGDSYEQYF. DNA of the CDR3: TGTGCCAGCAGCCAGTCATGGGGGGACTCCTACGAGCAGTACTTC.